A single sample is the source of the 23 T cell receptor beta chains below, sequenced in a study of T cells in Graves' hyperthyroidism and ophthalmopathy. Amplification of TCR beta CDR3 regions used RNA as the template. TCR CDR3 regions were first amplified by RT-PCR with HTBI primers. A single record per CDR3 protein comes from TCRdb applying MiXCR to the multiplex PCR reads. Of roughly 100,000 distinct CDR3 sequences listed, under 65% are singletons. The sequencing sample was made of blood. The receptor set was obtained from a woman aged 40 to 49 with Graves' hyperthyroidism.

With regard to this clonotype: It may be a read error: a sequence one base away is much more abundant. The CDR3 end shows no conserved phenylalanine or tryptophan, and so a read error is likely. This sequence joins TRBV6-5 and TRBJ1-3; D unclear. V was shortened by 7 bases and J by 4 bases, with 11 bases between the two germline ends. The CDR3 spans 13 residues. Germline-derived CDR1 and CDR2 are MNHEY and SVGAGI. For the CDR3, the DNA is TGTGCCAGCAACGCGGGCTACGGAAACACCATATATATT. Protein product: CASNAGYGNTIYI.

The chain links TRBV7-9 to TRBJ2-7; 9 bases line up with TRBD1. There are 14 residues in the CDR3. Trimming at V came to 1 base and at J to 3 bases, leaving 1 base not matched to a gene. Germline lookup yields CDR1 SEHNR and CDR2 FQNEAQ (reference sequence). The CDR3: CASSLETGGYEQYF. CDR3 in DNA: TGTGCCAGCAGCTTAGAGACAGGGGGCTACGAGCAGTACTTC. Variable domain in full (rest from reference TRBV7-9 and TRBJ2-7): DTGVSQNPRHKITKRGQNVTFRCDPISEHNRLYWYRQTLGQGPEFLTYFQNEAQLEKSRLLSDRFSAERPKGSFSTLEIQRTEQGDSAMYLCASSLETGGYEQYFGPGTRLTVT.

Concerning this clonotype itself: A much larger clone lies a single base off, so this may be a read error. V and J are TRBV5-1 and TRBJ1-1; no clear D. V lost 3 bases, J lost 7 bases, and 19 bases lay in between. The CDR3 spans 15 residues. CDR1 SGHRS and CDR2 YFSETQ come from the germline V gene. The CDR3 coding sequence is TGCGCCAGCAGCTCGTCATACGGTCCCGGCGATGAAGCTTTCTTT. Translating gives CASSSSYGPGDEAFF.

This clonotype was observed a single time. The rearrangement links TRBV29-1 to TRBJ2-7; D is possibly TRBD1 or TRBD2 (5 bases each). The CDR3 spans 12 residues. CDR1 and CDR2 from the germline V gene are SQVTM and ANQGSEA. V was pared by 1 base and J by 5 bases, with 9 bases between. CDR3 in amino acids: CSVEVGVHEQYF. CDR3 nucleotides: TGCAGCGTTGAAGTGGGGGTCCACGAGCAGTACTTC.

With respect to this clonotype: It may be a read error: a sequence one base away is much more abundant. This chain connects TRBV9 to TRBJ1-4; D possibly corresponds to TRBD1 (5 bases). From germline, CDR1 is SGDLS and CDR2 YYNGEE. The CDR3 consists of 14 residues. The CDR3 nucleotides read TGTGCCAGCAGCCCCGCGGGTTGGGGCGAAAAACCGTTTTTT. Its translation: CASSPAGWGEKPFF.

For the CDR3, the DNA is TGTGCCAGCAGCTTATTAACTCTGACCGGGGAGCTGTTTTTT. It encodes CASSLLTLTGELFF. The chain links TRBV7-3 to TRBJ2-2; no clear D gene. The CDR3 length is 14 residues. V lost 2 bases and J 5 bases, leaving 9 bases between the germline ends. In germline, CDR1 is SGHTA, CDR2 FQGTGA. The full variable domain, completed using reference TRBV7-3 and TRBJ2-2, is GAGVSQTPSNKVTEKGKYVELRCDPISGHTALYWYRQSLGQGPEFLIYFQGTGAADDSGLPNDRFFAVRPEGSVSTLKIQRTERGDSAVYLCASSLLTLTGELFFGEGSRLTVL.

The gene calls are TRBV25-1 and TRBJ1-6, with D unresolved. Trimming pared 8 bases from V and 4 bases from J, leaving 15 bases between. Germline lookup yields CDR1 MGHDK and CDR2 SYGVNS. This CDR3 region has 15 residues. In DNA form, the CDR3 reads TGTGCCAGCCCCGTACCAGTGAGTTATAATTCACCCCTCCACTTT. Translation: CASPVPVSYNSPLHF.

This clonotype turned up a few times. The chain employs TRBV7-2 and TRBJ2-2, with 10 bases aligning to TRBD1. The germline V gene encodes CDR1 SGHTA and CDR2 FQGNSA. CDR3 size: 15 residues. Trimming removed 6 bases from V and 6 bases from J; junction bases left unmatched: 7. The CDR3 here is CASSSGQGEAGELFF. CDR3 nucleotide sequence: TGTGCCAGCAGTTCTGGACAGGGGGAGGCCGGGGAGCTGTTTTTT.

The chain combines TRBV2 with TRBJ2-2, with D possibly being TRBD1 (7 bases). Germline V lookup: CDR1 SNHLY, CDR2 FYNNEI. V lost 3 bases, J lost 2 bases, and 13 bases lay in between. There are 16 residues in the CDR3. The CDR3 nucleotides are TGTGCCAGCAGTGAGCGGGGACAGAGCAACACCGGGGAGCTGTTTTTT. This codes for CASSERGQSNTGELFF.

The rearrangement uses TRBV15 and TRBJ2-7; D perhaps matches TRBD2 (6 bases). Germline assignment: CDR1 LNHNV and CDR2 YYDKDF (reference sequence). Trimming left V 5 bases short and J 3 bases short, with 23 bases between. The CDR3 has 17 amino acids. The CDR3 spells CATSRHLSGDGGYEQYF. The CDR3 DNA is TGTGCCACCAGCCGCCATCTGTCCGGGGACGGGGGCTACGAGCAGTACTTC.

This clonotype has a count of ten or more. The chain has TRBV29-1 and TRBJ1-1; the match to TRBD1 covers 9 bases. The CDR3 is made up of 11 amino acids. Germline-derived CDR1 and CDR2 are SQVTM and ANQGSEA. Trimming at V came to 2 bases and at J to 11 bases, leaving 3 bases not matched to a gene. The CDR3 bases are TGCAGCGTTGAACGGGACAGGGTGGCTTTCTTT. Its protein product is CSVERDRVAFF.

As regards this clonotype: A much larger clone differs from this one at a single base, so this may be a read error. This chain links TRBV29-1 with TRBJ1-1; 9 bases match TRBD1. Germline V gene data show CDR1 as SQVTM and CDR2 as ANQGSEA. The CDR3 spans 13 residues. In DNA form, the CDR3 reads TGCAGCGTAGGAACAGGGGGCACTAATGAAACTTTCTTT. Encoded protein: CSVGTGGTNETFF.

A few counts support this clonotype. This sequence joins TRBV6-1 and TRBJ2-3, with D tentatively TRBD2 (6 bases). V was trimmed by 6 bases and J by 4 bases, leaving 17 bases between them. The length of the CDR3 is 15 residues. CDR1 MNHNS and CDR2 SASEGT come from the germline V gene. CDR3 nucleotides: TGTGCCAGCAGCCAAATAGGAGGGTGGGCAGATACGCAGTATTTT. Protein sequence: CASSQIGGWADTQYF.

This clonotype is judged medium-sized. The CDR3, as DNA: TGTGCCAGCAGCTTTACACCCACCTACGAGCAGTACTTC. This codes for CASSFTPTYEQYF. The J gene is TRBJ2-7, the V gene TRBV7-2; D not certain. In germline, CDR1 is SGHTA, CDR2 FQGNSA. CDR3 length: 13 amino acids. The V end lost 3 bases, the J end lost 2 bases, and 8 bases lay between the germline ends. Filled out from reference TRBV7-2 and TRBJ2-7, the complete variable domain reads GAGVSQSPSNKVTEKGKDVELRCDPISGHTALYWYRQSLGQGLEFLIYFQGNSAPDKSGLPSDRFSAERTGGSVSTLTIQRTQQEDSAVYLCASSFTPTYEQYFGPGTRLTVT.

The rearrangement links TRBV9 to TRBJ1-2; TRBD1 matches at 9 bases. The ends lost 3 bases at V and 4 bases at J; junction bases unmatched: 10. The CDR3 is 16 residues long. Per the germline V gene, CDR1 is SGDLS and CDR2 is YYNGEE. Written as DNA, the CDR3 is TGTGCCAGCAGCGCATCACCGGGACAGGGTACCTATGGCTACACCTTC. Residues: CASSASPGQGTYGYTF.

The chain couples TRBV6-1 to TRBJ2-3; 8 positions match TRBD1. The CDR3 has 15 residues. The ends lost 7 bases at V and 2 bases at J; junction bases unmatched: 8. The germline V gene has CDR1 MNHNS and CDR2 SASEGT. The CDR3 DNA reads TGTGCCAGCAATGACAGGGGCCCATCCACAGATACGCAGTATTTT. Translating it yields CASNDRGPSTDTQYF.

This clonotype was found many times. The V gene is TRBV19, the J gene TRBJ1-4; D uncertain. V dropped 8 bases and J dropped 0 bases, with 10 bases sitting between them. Germline V gene lookup returns CDR1 LNHDA and CDR2 SQIVND (reference sequence). The CDR3 consists of 14 residues. The CDR3 region has the DNA TGTGCCAGTGCAGAATTTGCAACTAATGAAAAACTGTTTTTT. This gives the protein CASAEFATNEKLFF.

This clonotype came up a few times. V is TRBV7-3 and J is TRBJ2-3; D gene ambiguous. Germline loops: CDR1 SGHTA, CDR2 FQGTGA. The V end lost 2 bases, the J end lost 5 bases, and 11 bases lay between the germline ends. The CDR3 consists of 14 residues. CDR3 residues: CASSLSGRGDTQYF. CDR3 nucleotide sequence: TGTGCCAGCAGCTTATCAGGTCGAGGAGATACGCAGTATTTT.

The gene calls are TRBV9 and TRBJ1-5, with 9 bases lining up with TRBD1. CDR1 and CDR2 (germline): SGDLS, YYNGEE. This CDR3 region has 20 residues. V shed 4 bases, J shed 2 bases, and the junction held 19 bases outside the gene matches. The DNA for the CDR3 is TGTGCCAGCAGCCAAAAGAGGACAGGGGAGTGTCTATATCGCAATCAGCCCCAGCATTTT. It translates to CASSQKRTGECLYRNQPQHF.

The V and J genes are TRBV11-1 and TRBJ1-6, with a tentative D call TRBD1 (6 bases). The CDR3 is 13 amino acids. Per germline, CDR1 SGHAT and CDR2 FQDESV (reference sequence). Trimming removed 5 bases from V and 8 bases from J, with 10 bases in between. The CDR3 loop reads CASSEAGDSPLHF. For the CDR3, the DNA is TGTGCCAGCAGCGAAGCAGGGGATTCACCCCTCCACTTT.

Many counts were recorded for this clonotype. The chain joins TRBV7-2 to TRBJ2-2, with TRBD1 matching 7 bases. J lost 1 base, V lost 5 bases, and 7 bases had no gene match. CDR1 and CDR2 from the germline V gene are SGHTA and FQGNSA. This CDR3 is built from 16 residues. DNA for the CDR3: TGTGCCAGCAGCAAGGGCCAGGGGGTGAACACCGGGGAGCTGTTTTTT. This codes for CASSKGQGVNTGELFF.

This clonotype was counted ten times or more. This chain connects TRBV20-1 to TRBJ2-5; 10 bases align to TRBD2. The CDR3 is 17 residues long. The V segment lost 1 base and the J segment 2 bases; nucleotides outside the gene matches: 10. Per the germline V gene, CDR1 is DFQATT and CDR2 is SNEGSKA (reference sequence). The CDR3 spells CSARGIAAGGGQETQYF. The DNA for the CDR3 is TGCAGTGCTAGAGGGATAGCAGCGGGAGGGGGGCAAGAGACCCAGTACTTC.

A note on this clonotype: Germline is not matched at one junction end, which may reflect a read error. This sequence joins TRBV25-1 and TRBJ2-2; either TRBD1 or TRBD2 may supply D (5 bases each). The CDR3 sequence is 16 residues long. CDR1 and CDR2 from the germline V gene are MGHDK and SYGVNS. CDR3 bases: TGTGCCTGCAGTGCTACAACGGGACGGGACACCGGGGAGCTGTTTTTT. Translation: CACSATTGRDTGELFF.